This T cell receptor (beta chain) comes out of a study of blood T cell repertoires in COVID-19. Study-level background: The origin of the acute and convalescent COVID-19 samples was the United States, Italy and Spain. The analysed material was cDNA or gDNA that came from T cells, B-cell-depleted T cells, or PBMCs.

In the study's own analysis: Cell counts per sample came from amplifying reference gene primers. The method was immunoSEQ multiplex PCR; TCRdb's version includes in-frame clones alone and lacks a portion of them. V, J and clone size are taken as reported in that table, and D and trimming were inferred from the DNA itself. Among 110,000 to 150,000 clones listed, approximately 90% were seen once. The CDR3 consists of 13 residues. V lost 3 bases, J lost 6 bases, and 12 bases lay in between. The germline V gene has CDR1 MGHRA and CDR2 YSYEKL. This chain uses TRBV4-1 with TRBJ2-7; D is perhaps TRBD2 (6 bases). The sequence was obtained from a man between 60 and 75 years old with active or convalescent COVID-19. What was sequenced was peripheral blood. CDR3: CASSQVTSSEQYF. The CDR3 bases are TGCGCCAGCAGCCAGGTAACTAGCTCCGAGCAGTACTTC.